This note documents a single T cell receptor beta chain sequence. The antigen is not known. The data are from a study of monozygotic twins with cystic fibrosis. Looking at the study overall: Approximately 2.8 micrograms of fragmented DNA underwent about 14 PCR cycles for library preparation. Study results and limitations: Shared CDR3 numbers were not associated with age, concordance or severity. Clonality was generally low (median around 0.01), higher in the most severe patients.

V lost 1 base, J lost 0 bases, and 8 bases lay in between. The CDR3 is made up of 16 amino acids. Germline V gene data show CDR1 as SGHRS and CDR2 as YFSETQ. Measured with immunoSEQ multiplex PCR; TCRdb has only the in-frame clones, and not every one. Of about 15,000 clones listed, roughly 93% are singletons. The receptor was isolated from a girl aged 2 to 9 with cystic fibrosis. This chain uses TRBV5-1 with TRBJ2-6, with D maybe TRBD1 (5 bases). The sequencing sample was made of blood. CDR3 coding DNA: TGCGCCAGCAGCTTGACCCAGGGCTCTGGGGCCAACGTCCTGACTTTC. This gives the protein CASSLTQGSGANVLTF.